Shown below are 22 T cell receptor beta chains from a single sample sequenced in a study of T cell responses to AZD1222 COVID-19 vaccine. Method: immunoSEQ multiplex PCR; TCRdb's copy keeps in-frame clones and lacks some. The sample has some 250,000 clones, around 92% seen once. Sequences were derived from peripheral blood, sampled 28 days after the second AZD1222 dose. These receptors were taken from an adult who received the AZD1222 COVID-19 vaccine.

V usage is TRBV4-1 and J usage is TRBJ1-3; 8 bases fit TRBD1. The CDR3 spans 19 residues. J gave up 3 bases and V 0 bases, and 13 bases lay outside the gene matches. Germline CDR1 MGHRA, CDR2 YSYEKL. The CDR3 bases are TGCGCCAGCAGCCAAGACAACGGGAGGCGGACAGGGTATGGAAACACCATATATTTT. It translates to CASSQDNGRRTGYGNTIYF.

J is TRBJ2-7 and V is TRBV19, with 7 bases fitting TRBD2. The V segment lost 7 bases and the J segment 7 bases; nucleotides outside the gene matches: 13. The CDR3 loop spans 14 amino acids. Germline CDR1 LNHDA, CDR2 SQIVND (reference sequence). This CDR3 is CASTASGTTREQYF. The CDR3 DNA is TGTGCCAGTACGGCCAGCGGGACTACTCGGGAGCAGTACTTC. The full variable domain, with the rest looked up from reference TRBV19 and TRBJ2-7, is DGGITQSPKYLFRKEGQNVTLSCEQNLNHDAMYWYRQDPGQGLRLIYYSQIVNDFQKGDIAEGYSVSREKKESFPLTVTSAQKNPTAFYLCASTASGTTREQYFGPGTRLTVT.

The genes are TRBV28 and TRBJ1-4, with a tentative D call TRBD1 (5 bases). Germline V lookup: CDR1 MDHEN, CDR2 SYDVKM. Trimming stripped 3 bases from V and 6 bases from J, with 14 bases between. This CDR3 has 15 amino acids. In nucleotides, the CDR3 is TGTGCCAGCAGTTTCCCAGGCCAGGGAGATGAAAAACTGTTTTTT. Translated, it gives CASSFPGQGDEKLFF.

The V and J genes are TRBV29-1 and TRBJ1-2; 8 bases fit TRBD1. CDR1 is SQVTM and CDR2 is ANQGSEA in the germline V gene. The CDR3 length is 12 residues. The trim removed 7 bases at V and 4 bases at J, leaving 5 bases unmatched. Here the CDR3 DNA reads TGCAGCGCCCAGGGGGCGGGCTATGGCTACACCTTC. It translates to CSAQGAGYGYTF. Supplemented by reference TRBV29-1 and TRBJ1-2, the full variable domain reads SAVISQKPSRDICQRGTSLTIQCQVDSQVTMMFWYRQQPGQSLTLIATANQGSEATYESGFVIDKFPISRPNLTFSTLTVSNMSPEDSSIYLCSAQGAGYGYTFGSGTRLTVV.

The V and J genes are TRBV27 and TRBJ2-7; D is possibly TRBD1 or TRBD2 (5 bases each). Trimming removed 8 bases at V and 1 base at J, with 15 bases between. Germline CDR1 MNHEY, CDR2 SMNVEV (reference sequence). The length of the CDR3 is 14 residues. DNA for the CDR3: TGTGCCAGCGGGGACCCCAGAGGGTCCTACGAGCAGTACTTC. Translated: CASGDPRGSYEQYF.

The chain uses TRBV6-2 or TRBV6-3 and TRBJ2-2; D unclear. The V and J ends lost 6 bases and 7 bases respectively, with 6 bases between them. The CDR3 extends over 11 amino acids. Per the germline V gene, CDR1 is MNHEY and CDR2 is SVGEGT. As DNA, the CDR3 is TGTGCCAGCAGCGAAATCGGGGAGCTGTTTTTT. This gives the protein CASSEIGELFF.

The genes are TRBV2 and TRBJ1-2; 9 bases are a match to TRBD1. The CDR3 has 15 residues. Trimming removed 5 bases from V and 5 bases from J; junction bases left unmatched: 9. From germline, CDR1 is SNHLY and CDR2 FYNNEI. CDR3 sequence: CASSSTGTGSYGYTF. CDR3 bases: TGTGCCAGCAGTTCTACCGGGACAGGGTCTTATGGCTACACCTTC. Using reference TRBV2 and TRBJ1-2 for the parts outside the CDR3, the full variable domain is EPEVTQTPSHQVTQMGQEVILRCVPISNHLYFYWYRQILGQKVEFLVSFYNNEISEKSEIFDDQFSVERPDGSNFTLKIRSTKLEDSAMYFCASSSTGTGSYGYTFGSGTRLTVV.

The chain employs TRBV4-1 and TRBJ1-5; a weak D match, TRBD1 (6 bases). Germline CDR1 and CDR2: MGHRA and YSYEKL. The CDR3 spans 15 residues. V shed 3 bases and J shed 11 bases, with 20 bases lying between them. The CDR3: CASSQNRDSIEAQHF. CDR3 nucleotides: TGCGCCAGCAGCCAGAACAGGGATTCAATCGAGGCCCAGCATTTT.

The rearrangement joins TRBV19 to TRBJ1-1; perhaps TRBD1 as D (6 bases). CDR3 size: 15 residues. Germline values: CDR1 LNHDA, CDR2 SQIVND (reference sequence). V was cut by 6 bases and J by 0 bases, with 14 bases left in between. As DNA, the CDR3 is TGTGCCAGTAGCCCGGGGGGACACATGAACACTGAAGCTTTCTTT. It specifies CASSPGGHMNTEAFF.

This rearrangement joins TRBV19 to TRBJ1-5, with D possibly being TRBD1 (6 bases). CDR1 LNHDA and CDR2 SQIVND come from the germline V gene (reference sequence). V was clipped by 5 bases and J by 2 bases, with 13 bases between them. The CDR3 extends over 15 amino acids. The DNA of the CDR3 is TGTGCCAGTAGTTTCGGTAGGGGGGGCAATCAGCCCCAGCATTTT. This codes for CASSFGRGGNQPQHF.

This clone was seen just once. The rearrangement uses TRBV20-1 and TRBJ2-3, with D tentatively TRBD2 (5 bases). This CDR3 comprises 11 residues. The germline V gene has CDR1 DFQATT and CDR2 SNEGSKA (reference sequence). Written as DNA, the CDR3 is TGCAAACAGACTATTTTAGATACGCAGTATTTT. This translates into CKQTILDTQYF.

CDR3 bases: TGTGCCAGCAGTTTAAGGGGAGAAAGGGGTAGTAGCAATCAGCCCCAGCATTTT. It codes for CASSLRGERGSSNQPQHF. This chain connects TRBV27 to TRBJ1-5; a weak D match, TRBD1 (5 bases). V lost 2 bases, J lost 0 bases, and 17 bases lay in between. CDR1 and CDR2 from the germline V gene are MNHEY and SMNVEV (reference sequence). The CDR3 is made up of 18 amino acids.

V gene TRBV7-9 combines with J gene TRBJ2-7; D might be TRBD2 (6 bases). Germline values: CDR1 SEHNR, CDR2 FQNEAQ (reference sequence). This CDR3 contains 13 residues. V lost 2 bases, J lost 6 bases, and 11 bases lay in between. CDR3 loop: CASSLRTGAEQYF. The CDR3 DNA reads as TGTGCCAGCAGCTTAAGGACGGGAGCCGAGCAGTACTTC. Filled out from reference TRBV7-9 and TRBJ2-7, the complete variable domain reads DTGVSQNPRHKITKRGQNVTFRCDPISEHNRLYWYRQTLGQGPEFLTYFQNEAQLEKSRLLSDRFSAERPKGSFSTLEIQRTEQGDSAMYLCASSLRTGAEQYFGPGTRLTVT.

J is TRBJ1-1 and V is TRBV4-2; D may be TRBD1 (5 bases). The CDR3 runs 15 residues. The V end was cut by 3 bases, the J end by 5 bases, with 16 bases between. Germline CDR1 reads LGHNA; CDR2 reads YNFKEQ. The CDR3 spells CASSHGAHPGTEAFF. CDR3 bases: TGTGCCAGCAGCCACGGTGCACACCCAGGGACTGAAGCTTTCTTT.

The chain links TRBV19 to TRBJ1-1; D is possibly TRBD1 (5 bases). The CDR3 consists of 15 residues. Between the trimmed V and J ends, which lost 5 bases and 7 bases, there was a span of 20 bases. CDR1 LNHDA and CDR2 SQIVND come from the germline V gene (reference sequence). The CDR3 sequence: CASSGTGTAKIEAFF. CDR3 nucleotides: TGTGCCAGTAGTGGAACCGGGACTGCGAAGATTGAAGCTTTCTTT.

V is TRBV3-1 (or the pseudogene TRBV3-2) and J is TRBJ2-3; D is possibly TRBD1 or TRBD2 (5 bases each). The CDR3 loop spans 14 amino acids. Germline V lookup: CDR1 LGHDT, CDR2 YNNKEL (reference sequence). The V end was cut by 3 bases, the J end by 0 bases, with 7 bases between. CDR3 sequence: CASSQGVSTDTQYF. In DNA, the CDR3 is TGTGCCAGCAGCCAGGGGGTAAGCACAGATACGCAGTATTTT.

The rearrangement joins TRBV5-1 to TRBJ1-4, with D unresolved. The CDR3 runs 13 residues. Trimming took off 1 base at V and 8 bases at J, with 9 bases between the two ends. Germline V CDR1 and CDR2: SGHRS, YFSETQ. CDR3 coding DNA: TGCGCCAGCAGCTTGAGACTTCCCGAAAAACTGTTTTTT. It encodes CASSLRLPEKLFF.

The rearrangement uses TRBV9 and TRBJ2-7; 14 bases match TRBD2. Looked up from germline, CDR1 is SGDLS and CDR2 is YYNGEE. V lost 7 bases and J lost 4; bases outside the gene matches: 4. CDR3 length: 14 residues. CDR3 DNA sequence: TGTGCCAGCTCCGGGACTAGCGGGGGTTACGAGCAGTACTTC. Its translation: CASSGTSGGYEQYF.

The chain combines TRBV11-2 with TRBJ1-3; no reliable D call. The CDR3 consists of 14 residues. The V end lost 2 bases, the J end lost 6 bases, and 11 bases lay between the germline ends. CDR1 is SGHAT, CDR2 FQNNGV, per germline. The CDR3 here is CASSLRLTQNTIYF. The CDR3 bases are TGTGCCAGCAGCTTACGGCTCACGCAAAACACCATATATTTT.

This chain links TRBV7-3 with TRBJ1-5; 9 bases map to TRBD1. Per germline, CDR1 SGHTA and CDR2 FQGTGA. V gave up 5 bases and J gave up 7 bases; unmatched junction bases: 3. The CDR3 is made up of 13 amino acids. CDR3: CASSRGQGQPQHF. In nucleotides, the CDR3 is TGTGCCAGCAGCAGGGGACAGGGACAGCCCCAGCATTTT.

The V and J genes are TRBV3-1 (or the pseudogene TRBV3-2) and TRBJ1-1, with unresolved D. Germline CDR1 and CDR2: LGHDT and YNNKEL (reference sequence). The CDR3 is made up of 14 amino acids. Trimming took 6 bases from V and 2 from J, leaving 13 bases between them. The CDR3 protein is CASSRWTDNTEAFF. CDR3 nucleotides: TGTGCCAGCAGTAGGTGGACGGACAACACTGAAGCTTTCTTT.

The V call is TRBV4-1, the J call TRBJ2-3; D gene unclear. V was shortened by 1 base and J by 2 bases, with 10 bases between the two germline ends. The CDR3 is 15 amino acids. The V gene's germline CDR1 is MGHRA and CDR2 YSYEKL. In nucleotides, the CDR3 is TGCGCCAGCAGCCAAGGACTCCTTGCCACAGATACGCAGTATTTT. This codes for CASSQGLLATDTQYF.